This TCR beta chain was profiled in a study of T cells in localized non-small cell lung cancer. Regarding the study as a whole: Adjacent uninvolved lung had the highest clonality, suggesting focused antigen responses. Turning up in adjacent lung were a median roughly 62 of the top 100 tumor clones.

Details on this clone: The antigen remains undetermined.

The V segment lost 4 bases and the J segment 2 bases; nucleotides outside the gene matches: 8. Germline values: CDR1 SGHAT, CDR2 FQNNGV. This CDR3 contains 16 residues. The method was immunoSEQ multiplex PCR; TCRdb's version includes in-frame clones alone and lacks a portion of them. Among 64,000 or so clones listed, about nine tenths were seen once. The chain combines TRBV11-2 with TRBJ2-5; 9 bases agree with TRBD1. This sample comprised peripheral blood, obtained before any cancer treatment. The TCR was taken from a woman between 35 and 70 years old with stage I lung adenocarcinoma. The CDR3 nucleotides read TGTGCCAGCAGCTCCCTCGGGACAGGGATTCAAGAGACCCAGTACTTC. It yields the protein CASSSLGTGIQETQYF. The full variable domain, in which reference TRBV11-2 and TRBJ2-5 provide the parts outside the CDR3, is EAGVAQSPRYKIIEKRQSVAFWCNPISGHATLYWYQQILGQGPKLLIQFQNNGVVDDSQLPKDRFSAERLKGVDSTLKIQPAKLEDSAVYLCASSSLGTGIQETQYFGPGTRLLVL.